Described below is a single T cell receptor beta chain sequence and its context. Its antigen is unknown. There are no base qualities to consult, and no much larger clone falls within one base. The data were taken from a study of blood T cell repertoires in COVID-19 (dated by TCRdb to about 2020). With regard to the full study: Samples from collaborators originated in the United States, Italy and Spain and spanned both the acute and convalescent phases of COVID-19. The repertoires were released in a freely available public database meant as a resource for research on the immune response to SARS-CoV-2. Nearly every sample came with metadata listing a de-identified subject ID, COVID-19 status, age in years and sex. Samples were obtained from the ongoing ImmuneRACE study (first 160 participants) and from 1,200 or so subjects provided by 6 global collaborators. Where available, HLA class I and class II types were taken from metadata supplied by the sample provider and were not determined by assay-based typing. The prospective study material was composed of cDNA or gDNA derived from T cells, B-cell-depleted T cells, or PBMCs. Subjects who had been exposed to COVID-19, were actively infected with it, or had recovered from it provided the deeply sampled blood TCRbeta repertoires that made up the dataset. Beyond this particular receptor, the publication reports: Clinical and demographic metadata were provided uncurated, with the amount varying by source and participant.

A second Seattle source provided samples from volunteer blood donors who had recovered from COVID-19. Collaborating institutions collected whole blood in K2EDTA tubes following their own protocols. For TCRbeta analysis, collaborator samples were shipped as frozen whole blood, as isolated PBMCs, or as DNA extracted from either sample type. The immunoSEQ Assay, a bias-controlled multiplex PCR, was used to amplify TCRbeta CDR3 regions from genomic DNA. As for how the authors treated the data: The number of nucleated cells in each sample was estimated by amplification of reference gene primers within the assay. Sequence reads were collapsed and filtered to measure the absolute abundance of every unique TCRbeta CDR3 rearrangement. For each sample, productive Simpson clonality was calculated by taking the square root of Simpson's diversity index across productive rearrangements. The source is immuneACCESS, and TCRdb retained only in-frame sequences with V and J called. Part of the clones is not carried over; for the studies checked, unresolved V genes explain less than half of this, and the remainder is unexplained. The DNA was the basis for D and trimming; V, J and clone size are from that table. The sample table contains 270,000 or so clones; only one count was recorded for under 90% of them. The ten largest clones take up more than 8% of the sample.

The CDR1 and CDR2 encoded by the germline V gene are MNHEY and SVGAGI. V loses 6 bases, J loses 7 bases, and the germline ends lie 19 bases apart. The CDR3 starts with the cysteine, ends with the phenylalanine, and has 14 residues. Only the CDR3 part of the read is kept: 42 bases, read in frame from the first base. This TCR was sampled from a woman in her forties or fifties who had recovered from COVID-19. The source material was peripheral blood. Recombination joined TRBV6-5 with TRBJ2-7; TRBD2 is a possible D gene, resting on 5 matching bases. Here is the DNA: TGTGCCAGCAGACTAGGGTCAAGAACGTCTGAGCAGTACTTC. This codes for CASRLGSRTSEQYF.